The rows below give T cell receptor beta chains drawn from one sample of a study of HIV-infected patients and healthy controls. Each CDR3 protein gets one entry after TCRdb re-called the 5' RACE reads with MiXCR. The sample carries approximately 7,100 distinct CDR3 sequences, about 9% recorded once. Specimen: blood, collected before antiretroviral therapy. These receptors originate from an adult with HIV infection. CDR3s include the opening cysteine and the closing phenylalanine or tryptophan. D genes are given only for firm matches. Some rows have no size entry. The others give once, few or many, or a class for an expanded clone.

V	J	D	size	DNA	CDR3
TRBV30	TRBJ1-5	TRBD1	-	TGTGCCTGGAGTGTAATACCCACAGGGGGAGGCAATCAGCCCCAGCATTTT	CAWSVIPTGGGNQPQHF
TRBV7-9	TRBJ1-2	-	many	TGTGCCAGCAGCCCACGAAGGGTAGGGGCGGTATATGGCTATGGCTACACCTTC	CASSPRRVGAVYGYGYTF
TRBV7-9	TRBJ1-2	TRBD1	many	TGTGCCAGCAGCGCTGGACAGGGGGCTAAAGATGGCTACACCTTC	CASSAGQGAKDGYTF
TRBV19	TRBJ2-1	-	many	TGTGCCAGTAGTATAATGGCGGGGAATGAGCAGTTCTTC	CASSIMAGNEQFF
TRBV30	TRBJ1-4	-	few	TGTGCCTGGAGTCCCCCCACCGGGACATCCAGACTGTTTTTT	CAWSPPTGTSRLFF
TRBV7-2	TRBJ1-4	-	many	TGTGCCAGCAGCTTAGTATCCGGGGGAAATGAAAAACTGTTTTTT	CASSLVSGGNEKLFF
TRBV7-6	TRBJ2-7	-	many	TGTGCCAGCAGCCCTCGAGGCCGGGGAGTAACTAGGTACGAGCAGTACTTC	CASSPRGRGVTRYEQYF
TRBV25-1	TRBJ2-7	TRBD1	many	TGTGCCAGCAGTGAACGGACAGGAGGCCCTTACGAGCAGTACTTC	CASSERTGGPYEQYF
TRBV29-1	TRBJ2-5	TRBD2	many	TGCAGCCCACGGACTAGCGGGGGAACCCAGTACTTC	CSPRTSGGTQYF
TRBV15	TRBJ1-4	-	-	TGTGCCACCAGCAGTGCTCGGAGGGAAAAACTGTTTTTT	CATSSARREKLFF
TRBV12-3/TRBV12-4	TRBJ1-1	-	many	TGTGCCAGCATTCGGACCCCGGACACTGAAGCTTTCTTT	CASIRTPDTEAFF
TRBV6-2/TRBV6-3	TRBJ2-5	-	large	TGTGCCAGCAGTTACTCCTGGGGTGGAGACCAAGAGACCCAGTACTTC	CASSYSWGGDQETQYF
TRBV4-3	TRBJ1-1	TRBD1	many	TGCGCCAGCAGCCAAGAAGACAGGGGACGGACTGAAGCTTTCTTT	CASSQEDRGRTEAFF
TRBV7-3	TRBJ1-1	-	many	TGTGCCAGCAGCTTCTCCGGGAACACTGAAGCTTTCTTT	CASSFSGNTEAFF
TRBV6-2/TRBV6-3	TRBJ1-1	TRBD1	-	TGTGCCAGCAGTTACGAGGACAGGGAAGCTTTCTTT	CASSYEDREAFF
TRBV9	TRBJ2-3	TRBD2	many	TGTGCCAGCAGCGTGACTAGCGGGAGGACAGATACGCAGTATTTT	CASSVTSGRTDTQYF
TRBV6-2/TRBV6-3	TRBJ1-1	-	many	TGTGCCAGCAGTTACGAGGACATTGAAGCTTTCTTT	CASSYEDIEAFF
TRBV9	TRBJ1-3	-	many	TGTGCCAGCAGCGTCGGAGGAGGGCCTGGAAACACCATATATTTT	CASSVGGGPGNTIYF
TRBV24-1	TRBJ2-1	TRBD2	medium-sized	TGTGCCACCAGTTCGTCGGGACTAGCACCTGAGCAGTTCTTC	CATSSSGLAPEQFF
TRBV6-1	TRBJ1-1	-	many	TGTGCCAGCAGTGAATTTGACAGGATTACTAACACTGAAGCTTTCTTT	CASSEFDRITNTEAFF
TRBV7-9	TRBJ2-3	-	few	TGTGCCAGCAGCTCCCCGAGGAAGGCGTCGGCTAGCCCCTCAGATACGCAGTATTTT	CASSSPRKASASPSDTQYF
TRBV7-6	TRBJ1-5	-	many	TGTGCCAGCAGCTTAGTGGCACGGGTAGATGGCAATCAGCCCCAGCATTTT	CASSLVARVDGNQPQHF
TRBV3-1	TRBJ2-3	-	-	TGTGCCAGCAGCCAAGATGGGCTAGCGACGCAGTATTTT	CASSQDGLATQYF
TRBV9	TRBJ2-2	-	many	TGTGCCAGCAGCGTAGATGTGGGGTCTTACACCGGGGAGCTGTTTTTT	CASSVDVGSYTGELFF
TRBV12-3/TRBV12-4	TRBJ2-3	-	-	TGTGCCAGCACCCCTCGGACAGATACGCAGTATTTT	CASTPRTDTQYF
TRBV4-1	TRBJ1-5	TRBD1	many	TGCGCCAGCAGCCAAGACAGGGGGCGGGATGGGGATCAGCCCCAGCATTTT	CASSQDRGRDGDQPQHF
TRBV12-3/TRBV12-4	TRBJ2-2	-	few	TGTGCCAGCAGTTTACTGGGGACCGGGGAGCTGTTTTTT	CASSLLGTGELFF
TRBV19	TRBJ2-3	-	many	TGTGCCAGTAGCCCCGGGTCCTACCCCGCAGATACGCAGTATTTT	CASSPGSYPADTQYF
TRBV11-2	TRBJ2-5	-	many	TGTGCCAGCAGCTTAGGGAGCCAAGAGACCCAGTACTTC	CASSLGSQETQYF
TRBV2	TRBJ1-1	-	medium-sized	TGTGCCAGCAGTGATGCTGGGAACACTGAAGCTTTCTTT	CASSDAGNTEAFF
TRBV5-4	TRBJ2-1	TRBD2	many	TGTGCCAGCAGTGGACTAGCGGGAGGCAGTCGTCTCTTC	CASSGLAGGSRLF
TRBV15	TRBJ2-3	TRBD2	many	TGTGCCACCAGCAGAGTGAGGGGAGTAGCGGGCTCCCGCACAGATACGCAGTATTTT	CATSRVRGVAGSRTDTQYF
TRBV12-3/TRBV12-4	TRBJ2-7	TRBD1	many	TGTGCCAGCAGTGGGGGACAGGCCCCCTACGAGCAGTACTTC	CASSGGQAPYEQYF
TRBV5-5	TRBJ2-5	-	many	TGTGCCAGCAGCTTACAGGCATCCGAGACCCAGTACTTC	CASSLQASETQYF
TRBV19	TRBJ2-2	TRBD2	few	TGTGCCAGTAGTATGCGGGGGTTCAGCACCGGGGAGCTGTTTTTT	CASSMRGFSTGELFF
TRBV7-9	TRBJ2-3	-	many	TGTGCCAGCAGCTTAGTTCCAGGGTCTAGCACAGATACGCAGTATTTT	CASSLVPGSSTDTQYF
TRBV3-1	TRBJ2-3	-	many	TGTGCCAGCAGCCAAGCAGATACGCAGTATTTT	CASSQADTQYF
TRBV5-1	TRBJ2-1	TRBD2	-	TGCGCCAGCAGCACAAGCGGGAGTATGCAGTTCTTC	CASSTSGSMQFF
TRBV29-1	TRBJ2-6	-	many	TGCAGCGTCGATACTAGCTCTGGGGCCAACGTCCTGACTTTC	CSVDTSSGANVLTF
TRBV13	TRBJ2-3	-	medium-sized	TGTGCCAGCAGCACCCGTACAGATACGCAGTATTTT	CASSTRTDTQYF
TRBV20-1	TRBJ2-3	TRBD2	once	TGCAGTGCAGGCCGACTAGCGGGGAGTCCAGATACGCAGTATTTT	CSAGRLAGSPDTQYF
TRBV28	TRBJ1-4	-	many	TGTGCCAGCAGTTTGTGGGCCGGGAATGAAAAACTGTTTTTT	CASSLWAGNEKLFF
TRBV28	TRBJ2-3	-	many	TGTGCCAGCAGTTCGCGTGGGGGAGTCACAGATACGCAGTATTTT	CASSSRGGVTDTQYF
TRBV7-2	TRBJ2-5	-	many	TGTGCCAGCAGCCACGGGGGCAGCGTAGAGACCCAGTACTTC	CASSHGGSVETQYF
TRBV5-1	TRBJ1-4	TRBD1	many	TGCGCCAGCAGCTTGGAGCGACAGGGTCGACTGTTTTTT	CASSLERQGRLFF
TRBV6-6	TRBJ1-5	TRBD1	many	TGTGCCAGCAGCCCGGCCGGGACAGGGAATCAGCCCCAGCATTTT	CASSPAGTGNQPQHF
TRBV6-2/TRBV6-3	TRBJ2-1	-	-	TGTGCCAGCAGTCCCTACCTAAACCTCTACAATGAGCAGTTCTTC	CASSPYLNLYNEQFF
TRBV9	TRBJ2-1	TRBD1	many	TGTGCCAGCAGCGTAGGAGACAGGGGCCGTAGGGATGAGCAGTTCTTC	CASSVGDRGRRDEQFF
TRBV7-9	TRBJ1-1	TRBD1	many	TGTGCCAGCAGCTCAGACCGGGACAGTCTATACACTGAAGCTTTCTTT	CASSSDRDSLYTEAFF
TRBV7-6	TRBJ2-7	TRBD1	many	TGTGCCAGCAGCTCCTCCGGGACAGGGTTCGGGCAGTACTTC	CASSSSGTGFGQYF
TRBV19	TRBJ1-6	TRBD1	many	TGTGCCAGTAGAGGGGACAGCTCCTATAATTCACCCCTCCACTTT	CASRGDSSYNSPLHF
TRBV7-9	TRBJ2-7	-	many	TGTGCCAGCAGCAACCGGGACCGGGGTTCGGGGGAGCAGTACTTC	CASSNRDRGSGEQYF
TRBV5-5	TRBJ1-5	-	many	TGTGCCAGCAGCTTGTCTGCACAGGGCAATCAGCCCCAGCATTTT	CASSLSAQGNQPQHF
TRBV18	TRBJ2-5	-	many	TGTGCCAGCTCAGCCCAAGAGACCCAGTACTTC	CASSAQETQYF
TRBV24-1	TRBJ1-1	-	many	TGTGCCACCAGTGATCCAAGACAGCCTAACACTGAAGCTTTCTTT	CATSDPRQPNTEAFF
TRBV29-1	TRBJ2-3	-	many	TGCAGCGTTCGCCCAGCGGCAGATACGCAGTATTTT	CSVRPAADTQYF
TRBV19	TRBJ2-2	-	many	TGTGCCAGTAATGACGACGGTACCCTGAACACCGGGGAGCTGTTTTTT	CASNDDGTLNTGELFF
TRBV10-3	TRBJ2-1	-	-	TGTGCCATCAGTGAGTACCTAGTGGGAGAGGGGAATGAGCAGTTCTTC	CAISEYLVGEGNEQFF